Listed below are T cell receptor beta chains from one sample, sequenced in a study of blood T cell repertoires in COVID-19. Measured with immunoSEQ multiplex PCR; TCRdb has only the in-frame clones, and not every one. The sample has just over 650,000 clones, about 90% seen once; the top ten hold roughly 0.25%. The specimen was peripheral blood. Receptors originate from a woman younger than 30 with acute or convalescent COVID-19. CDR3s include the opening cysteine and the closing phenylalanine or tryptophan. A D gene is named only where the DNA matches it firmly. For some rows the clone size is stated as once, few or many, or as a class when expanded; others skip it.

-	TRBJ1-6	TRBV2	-	TGTGCCAGCAGTGGAGGGTCACCCCTCCACTTT	CASSGGSPLHF
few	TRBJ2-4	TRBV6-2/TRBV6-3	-	TGTGCCAGCAGTTACTCAGGGGCCATTCAGTACTTC	CASSYSGAIQYF
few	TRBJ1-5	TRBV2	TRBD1	TGTGCCAGCACCGTCGGACAGGGGATGAGCAATCAGCCCCAGCATTTT	CASTVGQGMSNQPQHF
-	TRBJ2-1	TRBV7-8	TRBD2	TGTGCCAGCAGCCTTTCTTTGCGGGGGGTGAGTGAGCAGTTCTTC	CASSLSLRGVSEQFF
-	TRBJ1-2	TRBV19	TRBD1	TGTGCCAGTAATCTCAAGGGGGCGCGGGTCTATGGCTACACCTTC	CASNLKGARVYGYTF
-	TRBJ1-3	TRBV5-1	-	TGCGCCAGCAGCTACAGGGTAAACACCATATATTTT	CASSYRVNTIYF
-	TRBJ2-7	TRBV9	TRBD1	TGTGCCAGCAGCCCCCGGACAGGGGCCGAGCAGTACTTC	CASSPRTGAEQYF
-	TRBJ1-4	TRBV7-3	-	TGTGCCAGCAGCGCGGGACCGAACCGGAATGAAAAACTGTTTTTT	CASSAGPNRNEKLFF
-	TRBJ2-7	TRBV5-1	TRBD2	TGCGCCAGCAGCTTGACGGGGGGGTTATACGAGCAGTACTTC	CASSLTGGLYEQYF
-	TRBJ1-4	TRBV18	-	TGTGCCAGCTCACCGGGAGAGGCAACTAATGAAAAACTGTTTTTT	CASSPGEATNEKLFF
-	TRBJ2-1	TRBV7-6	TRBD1	TGTGCCAGCAGAAAACCGGGACAGGGGGCCAATGAGCAGTTCTTC	CASRKPGQGANEQFF
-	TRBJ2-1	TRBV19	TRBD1	TGTGCCAGTAGCCCCAACCGACAGGGTAGGGATGAGCAGTTCTTC	CASSPNRQGRDEQFF
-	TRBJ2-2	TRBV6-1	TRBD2	TGTGCCAGCAGTGAAGGAGGGAGGGTCACCGGGGAGCTGTTTTTT	CASSEGGRVTGELFF
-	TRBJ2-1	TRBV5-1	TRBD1	TGCGCCAGCAGCTTCGGGACAGGGGGTGGCAATGAGCAGTTCTTC	CASSFGTGGGNEQFF
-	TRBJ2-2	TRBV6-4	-	TGTGCCAGCAGTGACTCACAACCCGGGGAGCTGTTTTTT	CASSDSQPGELFF
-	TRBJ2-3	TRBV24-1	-	TGTGCCACCAGTGATTTGGTCGGGGATCCCACAGATACGCAGTATTTT	CATSDLVGDPTDTQYF
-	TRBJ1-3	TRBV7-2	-	TGTGCCAGCAGCTTAGCGCAGGCCTTTGGAAACACCATATATTTT	CASSLAQAFGNTIYF
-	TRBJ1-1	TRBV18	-	TGTGCCAGCTCAGCCGTTCTAGCTACTAGTCCTGAAGCTTTCTTT	CASSAVLATSPEAFF
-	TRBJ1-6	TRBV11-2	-	TGTGCCAGCAGCTACGCCGGGGCCTATAATTCACCCCTCCACTTT	CASSYAGAYNSPLHF
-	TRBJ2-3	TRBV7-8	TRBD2	TGTGCCAGCAGCTTAGCGATGGGCGGGGGGGCTTCAGATACGCAGTATTTT	CASSLAMGGGASDTQYF
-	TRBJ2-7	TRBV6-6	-	TGTGCCAGCGAGGAAGGTGGGGGGAGTGACGAGCAGTACTTC	CASEEGGGSDEQYF
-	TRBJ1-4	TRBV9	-	TGTGCCAGCAGCGTAGCTACTCAGGATGATGAAAAACTGTTTTTT	CASSVATQDDEKLFF
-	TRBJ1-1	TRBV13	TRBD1	TGTGCCAGCAGCACAACAGGGGGGTGGAACACTGAAGCTTTCTTT	CASSTTGGWNTEAFF
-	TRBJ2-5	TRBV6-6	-	TGTGCCAGCAGACTCAGGGGTGCGGAGACCCAGTACTTC	CASRLRGAETQYF
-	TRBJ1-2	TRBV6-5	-	TGTGCCAGCAGTCAAACAGGATCGGGCTACACCTTC	CASSQTGSGYTF
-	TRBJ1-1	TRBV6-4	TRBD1	TGTGCCAGCAGTGGGGCCGGGACAGGGCCGGCTTTCTTT	CASSGAGTGPAFF
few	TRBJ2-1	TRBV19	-	TGTGCCAGTACCATTAGCGGATCCTACAATGAGCAGTTCTTC	CASTISGSYNEQFF
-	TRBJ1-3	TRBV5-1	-	TGCGCCAGCAGCCGGAATCCACAGGACTCTGGAAACACCATATATTTT	CASSRNPQDSGNTIYF
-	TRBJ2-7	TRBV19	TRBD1	TGTGCCAGTAGTATATCACAGGGGGCTCGCGAGCAGTACTTC	CASSISQGAREQYF
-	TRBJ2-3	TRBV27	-	TGTGCCAGCAGTTTACGGAGCTTTACAGATACGCAGTATTTT	CASSLRSFTDTQYF
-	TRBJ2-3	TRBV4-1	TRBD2	TGCGCCAGCAGCCAAGAGGGCGGGGGAGGTAAAGATACGCAGTATTTT	CASSQEGGGGKDTQYF
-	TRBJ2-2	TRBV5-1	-	TGCGCCAGCAGCTTTCGGGGGATCGGGGAGCTGTTTTTT	CASSFRGIGELFF
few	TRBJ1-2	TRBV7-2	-	TGTGCCAGCACCTCCTTGAGGCGGAATAAACTTGACGGCTACACCTTC	CASTSLRRNKLDGYTF
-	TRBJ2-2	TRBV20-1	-	TGCAGTGCTAGTTACAGCCCTAACACCGGGGAGCTGTTTTTT	CSASYSPNTGELFF
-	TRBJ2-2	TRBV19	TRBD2	TGTGCCAGTAGTATTGGTCCGCGGGGGGGTTGGACCGGGGAGCTGTTTTTT	CASSIGPRGGWTGELFF
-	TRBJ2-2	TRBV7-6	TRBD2	TGTGCCAGCAGCCCCTGGGGTAGCGGGGGTCTCGGGGAGCTGTTTTTT	CASSPWGSGGLGELFF
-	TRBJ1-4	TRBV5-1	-	TGCGCCAGCAGCCTGGGTCGGGAGAGGGAAAAACTGTTTTTT	CASSLGREREKLFF
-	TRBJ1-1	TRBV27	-	TGTGCCAGCAGTTTCCTAAGAAACACTGAAGCTTTCTTT	CASSFLRNTEAFF
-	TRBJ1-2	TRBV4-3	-	TGCGCCAGCAGCCAAGTACGAACAGAGCCCTATGGCTACACCTTC	CASSQVRTEPYGYTF
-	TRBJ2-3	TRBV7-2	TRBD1	TGTGCCAGCAGCCAAGGGGGCAGGGAAGTAGATACGCAGTATTTT	CASSQGGREVDTQYF
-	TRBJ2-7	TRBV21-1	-	TGTGCCAGCAGCAAGCTTGGGAGGAGCTACGAGCAGTACTTC	CASSKLGRSYEQYF
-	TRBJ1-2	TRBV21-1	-	TGTGCCAGCAGCCCACGAGGGGACAGCGCTAACTATGGCTACACCTTC	CASSPRGDSANYGYTF
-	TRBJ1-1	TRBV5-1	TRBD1	TGCGCCAGCAGCGGGGATCTACAGGGGGGGACTGAAGCTTTCTTT	CASSGDLQGGTEAFF
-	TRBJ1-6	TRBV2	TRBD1	TGTGCCAGCAGTAGACAGGGAAATTCACCCCTCCACTTT	CASSRQGNSPLHF
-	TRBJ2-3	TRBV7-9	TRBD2	TGTGCCAGCAGTCCCTCGTTGGGGGGGGTCACAGATACGCAGTATTTT	CASSPSLGGVTDTQYF
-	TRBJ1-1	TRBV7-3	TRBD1	TGTGCCAGCAGCTTAAAGGGGGGACAGGGAACTGAAGCTTTCTTT	CASSLKGGQGTEAFF
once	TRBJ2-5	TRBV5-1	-	TGCGCCAGCAGCTTGGATGTCGGAGGGATGGAGACCCAGTACTTC	CASSLDVGGMETQYF
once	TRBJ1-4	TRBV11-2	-	TGTGCCAGCAGCTTGCTGACAAGCCATGAAAAACTGTTTTTT	CASSLLTSHEKLFF
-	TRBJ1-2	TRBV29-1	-	TGCAGCGTTGAGCGCCAGGAAAATGGCTACACCTTC	CSVERQENGYTF
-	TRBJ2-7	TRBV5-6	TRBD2	TGTGCCAGCAGCTTGTTAGCGGGGGGGCCAGTCGAGCAGTACTTC	CASSLLAGGPVEQYF
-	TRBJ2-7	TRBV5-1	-	TGCGCCAGCAGCTCCCACATCTACGAGCAGTACTTC	CASSSHIYEQYF
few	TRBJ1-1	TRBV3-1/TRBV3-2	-	TGTGCCAGCAGCCAATTCCGGGACACTGCTGAAGCTTTCTTT	CASSQFRDTAEAFF
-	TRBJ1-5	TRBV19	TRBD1	TGTGCCACCTGGAGTGGGCTACCGGGACAGGGTGTAGGGCCCCAGCATTTT	CATWSGLPGQGVGPQHF
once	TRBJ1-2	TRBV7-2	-	TGTGCCAGCAGCCTGGAGATATTC	CASSLEIF
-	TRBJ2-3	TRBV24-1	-	TGTGCCACCAGCACAGGGTTGAGGGTGACAGATACGCAGTATTTT	CATSTGLRVTDTQYF
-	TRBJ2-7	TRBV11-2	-	TGTGCCAGCAGCCGCCGGGGCTACGAGCAGTACTTC	CASSRRGYEQYF